What follows is one T cell receptor (beta chain) and its context. Its cognate antigen is unknown. These data originate in a study of shared clonotypes between healthy human individuals. About the research overall: Three plates each covered CD4 naive and memory; CD8 naive two, CD8 memory one.

V shed 2 bases, J shed 7 bases, and the junction held 4 bases outside the gene matches. Per the germline V gene, CDR1 is MDHEN and CDR2 is SYDVKM. The CDR3 consists of 14 residues. General study findings and limits: The rarefaction results pointed to incomplete sorted-subset sequencing despite large depth.

Replicate PCRs for sorted subsets used approximately 220 ng DNA; this equaled 25,000 to 30,000 T cell genomes. Clones were sequenced by immunoSEQ multiplex PCR, and TCRdb holds only the in-frame ones, with some missing. There are approximately 2.5 million clones in the sample; 85% to 95% occur only once, and around 0.14% lies in the top ten. The V call is TRBV28, the J call TRBJ2-2, with 7 bases matching TRBD2. This receptor was identified in a man aged 18 to 35 in good health. The sample consisted of naive CD4+ T cells sorted from blood. Subset defined: CD45RA+ positively selected. CDR3: CASSLGGVLGELFF. The CDR3 DNA sequence: TGTGCCAGCAGTTTAGGGGGGGTTCTCGGGGAGCTGTTTTTT.